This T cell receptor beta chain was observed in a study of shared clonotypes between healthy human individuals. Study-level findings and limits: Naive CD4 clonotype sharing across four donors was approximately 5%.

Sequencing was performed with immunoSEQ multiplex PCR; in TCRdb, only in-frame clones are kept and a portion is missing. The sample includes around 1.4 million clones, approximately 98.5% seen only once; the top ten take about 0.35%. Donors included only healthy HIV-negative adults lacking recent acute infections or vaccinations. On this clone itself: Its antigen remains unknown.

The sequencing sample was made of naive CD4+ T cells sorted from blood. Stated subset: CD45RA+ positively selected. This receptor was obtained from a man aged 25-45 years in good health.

CDR3 protein: CASSLDRDRGELFF. CDR3 DNA sequence: TGTGCCAGCAGCTTGGACAGGGATAGGGGGGAGCTGTTTTTT. This chain links TRBV19 with TRBJ2-2, with 8 bases fitting TRBD1. CDR3 length: 14 amino acids. In germline, CDR1 is LNHDA, CDR2 SQIVND (reference sequence). V gave up 9 bases and J gave up 8 bases; unmatched junction bases: 11.